Listed below are T cell receptor beta chains from one sample, sequenced in a study of blood T cell repertoires in COVID-19. Profiled with immunoSEQ multiplex PCR; TCRdb holds only in-frame clones, not every one. The sample includes about 66,000 clones, less than 85% of them seen just once. Sequenced: peripheral blood. These receptors were obtained from a man in his 60s with acute or convalescent COVID-19. The CDR3 runs from the conserved cysteine through the conserved F or W. Each record gives: V gene, J gene, clone size, D gene, CDR3 DNA, CDR3 protein. The D gene is left open where the match is weak. Size tells how often a clone was seen (once, few, many) or the class of an expanded clone, and some rows leave it out.

v_call: TRBV2; j_call: TRBJ2-7; clone_size: NA; d_call: NA; cdr3_nt: TGTGCCAGCAGTGCTTTGGCGGGCCCCTACGAGCAGTACTTC; cdr3_aa: CASSALAGPYEQYF
v_call: TRBV6-2/TRBV6-3; j_call: TRBJ2-2; clone_size: NA; d_call: TRBD2; cdr3_nt: TGTGCCAGCAGTTACTCGAGGACTAGCGGGGTCACCGGGGAGCTGTTTTTT; cdr3_aa: CASSYSRTSGVTGELFF
v_call: TRBV19; j_call: TRBJ2-5; clone_size: NA; d_call: NA; cdr3_nt: TGTGCCAGTAGAAGCAGCAGGGTATCACAAGAGACCCAGTACTTC; cdr3_aa: CASRSSRVSQETQYF
v_call: TRBV10-3; j_call: TRBJ2-3; clone_size: NA; d_call: TRBD2; cdr3_nt: TGTGCCATCAGACCCGGACTAGCGGGTAGCACAGATACGCAGTATTTT; cdr3_aa: CAIRPGLAGSTDTQYF
v_call: TRBV6-5; j_call: TRBJ1-1; clone_size: NA; d_call: TRBD1; cdr3_nt: TGTGCCAGCACTTGGGACAGGGGCAACACTGAAGCTTTCTTT; cdr3_aa: CASTWDRGNTEAFF
v_call: TRBV11-2; j_call: TRBJ1-6; clone_size: NA; d_call: TRBD1; cdr3_nt: TGTGCCAGCAGCACGCCGGACAGGGGAGTGGGATCACCCCTCCACTTT; cdr3_aa: CASSTPDRGVGSPLHF
v_call: TRBV7-7; j_call: TRBJ2-3; clone_size: once; d_call: TRBD2; cdr3_nt: TGTGCCAGCAGCCCAGGACTAGCGGGGGATACGCAGTATTTT; cdr3_aa: CASSPGLAGDTQYF
v_call: TRBV4-3; j_call: TRBJ1-3; clone_size: NA; d_call: NA; cdr3_nt: TGCGCCAGCAGCCCGGCAGGGTCGAGTGGAAACACCATATATTTT; cdr3_aa: CASSPAGSSGNTIYF
v_call: TRBV4-3; j_call: TRBJ2-6; clone_size: NA; d_call: TRBD1; cdr3_nt: TGCGCCAGCAGCCGGACAGGGGGCTCTGGGGCCAACGTCCTGACTTTC; cdr3_aa: CASSRTGGSGANVLTF
v_call: TRBV11-2; j_call: TRBJ2-1; clone_size: once; d_call: NA; cdr3_nt: TGTGCCAGCAGCCCCCCCGGGGGGCCTTACAATGAGCAGTTCTTC; cdr3_aa: CASSPPGGPYNEQFF
v_call: TRBV24-1; j_call: TRBJ1-2; clone_size: few; d_call: TRBD1; cdr3_nt: TGTGCCACCAGTGATTCCACTACGAACCCGGGACAGGGGTGGTACTATGGCTACACCTTC; cdr3_aa: CATSDSTTNPGQGWYYGYTF
v_call: TRBV7-2; j_call: TRBJ2-3; clone_size: NA; d_call: TRBD2; cdr3_nt: TGTGCCAGCAGCTTTAGCGGGGGGTACCCCGGTACGCAGTATTTT; cdr3_aa: CASSFSGGYPGTQYF
v_call: TRBV10-3; j_call: TRBJ1-2; clone_size: NA; d_call: NA; cdr3_nt: TGTGCCATTCAGGGGACGCTGACGACCTATGGCTACACCTTC; cdr3_aa: CAIQGTLTTYGYTF
v_call: TRBV3-1/TRBV3-2; j_call: TRBJ1-2; clone_size: NA; d_call: NA; cdr3_nt: TGTGCCAGCAGCCATCCCAAGGGGGGGAAGGGCTACACCTTC; cdr3_aa: CASSHPKGGKGYTF
v_call: TRBV5-1; j_call: TRBJ2-1; clone_size: few; d_call: TRBD2; cdr3_nt: TGCGCCAGCAGCGGCAACAGCGGGGGGCCAAACAATGAGCAGTTCTTC; cdr3_aa: CASSGNSGGPNNEQFF
v_call: TRBV7-2; j_call: TRBJ1-1; clone_size: NA; d_call: NA; cdr3_nt: TGTGCCAGCAGCTTAGGGGCCCGAGGGGAAGCTTTCTTT; cdr3_aa: CASSLGARGEAFF
v_call: TRBV15; j_call: TRBJ1-1; clone_size: NA; d_call: NA; cdr3_nt: TGTGCCACCAGCACGGGGGTCCGGCACACTGAAGCTTTCTTT; cdr3_aa: CATSTGVRHTEAFF
v_call: TRBV3-1/TRBV3-2; j_call: TRBJ1-1; clone_size: NA; d_call: TRBD1; cdr3_nt: TGTGCCAGCAGCAAGCCGGGACAGGTGAACACTGAAGCTTTCTTT; cdr3_aa: CASSKPGQVNTEAFF
v_call: TRBV14; j_call: TRBJ2-1; clone_size: NA; d_call: NA; cdr3_nt: TGTGCCAGCAGCCAAGGTTCTAGCGCAGGTTACAATGAGCAGTTCTTC; cdr3_aa: CASSQGSSAGYNEQFF
v_call: TRBV30; j_call: TRBJ1-1; clone_size: NA; d_call: NA; cdr3_nt: TGTGCCTGGACCGGACTTCGGAACACTGAAGCTTTCTTT; cdr3_aa: CAWTGLRNTEAFF
v_call: TRBV2; j_call: TRBJ2-3; clone_size: once; d_call: TRBD1; cdr3_nt: TGTGCCAGCAAATGGGACAGGGGGCTAGATACGCAGTATTTT; cdr3_aa: CASKWDRGLDTQYF
v_call: TRBV5-1; j_call: TRBJ1-5; clone_size: NA; d_call: NA; cdr3_nt: TGCGCCAGCAGCTTGGGACCGGGGAGTCCGCCCCAGCATTTT; cdr3_aa: CASSLGPGSPPQHF
v_call: TRBV7-9; j_call: TRBJ1-4; clone_size: few; d_call: NA; cdr3_nt: TGTGCCAGCAGCACCCACAAAGCAACTAATGAAAAACTGTTTTTT; cdr3_aa: CASSTHKATNEKLFF
v_call: TRBV9; j_call: TRBJ1-4; clone_size: once; d_call: NA; cdr3_nt: TGTGCCAGCAGCTTCCTCCCGGGAGGTTCAACTAATGAAAAACTGTTTTTT; cdr3_aa: CASSFLPGGSTNEKLFF
v_call: TRBV18; j_call: TRBJ1-6; clone_size: NA; d_call: TRBD1; cdr3_nt: TGTGCCAGCTCACCTACAGGGGCAGCCAGCTCACCCCTCCACTTT; cdr3_aa: CASSPTGAASSPLHF
v_call: TRBV24-1; j_call: TRBJ2-5; clone_size: NA; d_call: TRBD1; cdr3_nt: TGTGCCACCAGTGACCCACAGGGGTTCAAGGAGACCCAGTACTTC; cdr3_aa: CATSDPQGFKETQYF
v_call: TRBV2; j_call: TRBJ2-3; clone_size: NA; d_call: NA; cdr3_nt: TGTGCCAGCAGCCAGGGGAGCCGGCCCCACGATACGCAGTATTTT; cdr3_aa: CASSQGSRPHDTQYF
v_call: TRBV11-2; j_call: TRBJ2-1; clone_size: NA; d_call: TRBD1; cdr3_nt: TGTGCCAGCAGCCGCAGACAGGGGGCAGGGGACAATGAGCAGTTCTTC; cdr3_aa: CASSRRQGAGDNEQFF
v_call: TRBV2; j_call: TRBJ1-6; clone_size: NA; d_call: NA; cdr3_nt: TGTGCCAGCCGGGTCAATAATTCACCCCTCCACTTT; cdr3_aa: CASRVNNSPLHF
v_call: TRBV27; j_call: TRBJ1-2; clone_size: NA; d_call: NA; cdr3_nt: TGTGCCAGCAGTTTATTCGAGGGATATGGCTACACCTTC; cdr3_aa: CASSLFEGYGYTF
v_call: TRBV9; j_call: TRBJ2-1; clone_size: NA; d_call: NA; cdr3_nt: TGTGCCAGCTCCTGGGAGGCCACTCAAGGGAATGAGCAGTTCTTC; cdr3_aa: CASSWEATQGNEQFF
v_call: TRBV30; j_call: TRBJ1-6; clone_size: NA; d_call: NA; cdr3_nt: TGTGCCTGGAGTGTACAGGGTAATTCACCCCTCCACTTT; cdr3_aa: CAWSVQGNSPLHF
v_call: TRBV27; j_call: TRBJ2-1; clone_size: NA; d_call: TRBD1; cdr3_nt: TGTGCCAGCAGTTCTTCCGGGACAGGGCGCAATGAGCAGTTCTTC; cdr3_aa: CASSSSGTGRNEQFF
v_call: TRBV29-1; j_call: TRBJ1-1; clone_size: NA; d_call: NA; cdr3_nt: TGCAGCGTTGAATGGGCAGGGAAAGCTTTCTTT; cdr3_aa: CSVEWAGKAFF
v_call: TRBV15; j_call: TRBJ1-4; clone_size: NA; d_call: TRBD1; cdr3_nt: TGTGCCACCAACAGGGGGCAAGGAGAAAAACTGTTTTTT; cdr3_aa: CATNRGQGEKLFF
v_call: TRBV9; j_call: TRBJ2-1; clone_size: NA; d_call: TRBD2; cdr3_nt: TGTGCCAGCAGCATCAGCGGGGGGGCCTCCTACAATGAGCAGTTCTTC; cdr3_aa: CASSISGGASYNEQFF
v_call: TRBV7-2; j_call: TRBJ1-5; clone_size: NA; d_call: TRBD1; cdr3_nt: TGTGCCAGCAGCCAGGGACAGGGAAGTTATCAGCCCCAGCATTTT; cdr3_aa: CASSQGQGSYQPQHF
v_call: TRBV18; j_call: TRBJ2-1; clone_size: NA; d_call: TRBD1; cdr3_nt: TGTGCCAGCTCGACCGGGACAGGGCTGGATGAGCAGTTCTTC; cdr3_aa: CASSTGTGLDEQFF
v_call: TRBV5-1; j_call: TRBJ2-3; clone_size: NA; d_call: NA; cdr3_nt: TGCGCCAGCAGCGAGGGACACAGCACAGATACGCAGTATTTT; cdr3_aa: CASSEGHSTDTQYF
v_call: TRBV5-4; j_call: TRBJ2-1; clone_size: NA; d_call: TRBD2; cdr3_nt: TGTGCCAGCAGCTTGGCCCCACTAGCGGCCGACAATGAGCAGTTCTTC; cdr3_aa: CASSLAPLAADNEQFF
v_call: TRBV12-5; j_call: TRBJ1-1; clone_size: NA; d_call: NA; cdr3_nt: TGTGCTAGTGGTTCGAAGATTCGGGATCGTCTTAGCATGAACACTGAAGCTTTCTTT; cdr3_aa: CASGSKIRDRLSMNTEAFF
v_call: TRBV10-3; j_call: TRBJ1-1; clone_size: NA; d_call: NA; cdr3_nt: TGTGCCACCAAGGGGGAGGGGTGGACTGAAGCTTTCTTT; cdr3_aa: CATKGEGWTEAFF
v_call: TRBV9; j_call: TRBJ1-2; clone_size: NA; d_call: NA; cdr3_nt: TGTGCCAGCAGCGTGACAGGTACTACAGCTAACTATGGCTACACCTTC; cdr3_aa: CASSVTGTTANYGYTF
v_call: TRBV5-1; j_call: TRBJ1-1; clone_size: NA; d_call: TRBD1; cdr3_nt: TGCGCCAGCAGAAAGGGGACAGCTGAGGCTGAAGCTTTCTTT; cdr3_aa: CASRKGTAEAEAFF
v_call: TRBV30; j_call: TRBJ1-6; clone_size: NA; d_call: TRBD1; cdr3_nt: TGTGCCTGGAGTGACTTTATGTCAGGGGGTTCACCCCTCCACTTT; cdr3_aa: CAWSDFMSGGSPLHF
v_call: TRBV6-2/TRBV6-3; j_call: TRBJ1-5; clone_size: NA; d_call: TRBD1; cdr3_nt: TGTGCCAGCAGTTACTCGCAGGGGGGCAATCAGCCCCAGCATTTT; cdr3_aa: CASSYSQGGNQPQHF
v_call: TRBV18; j_call: TRBJ1-1; clone_size: NA; d_call: TRBD1; cdr3_nt: TGTGCCAGCTCCCTTTCCTCAGGGGGCGGGGAAGCTTTCTTT; cdr3_aa: CASSLSSGGGEAFF
v_call: TRBV2; j_call: TRBJ1-6; clone_size: NA; d_call: NA; cdr3_nt: TGTGCCACCCACAAGGGGCCAAATTCACCCCTCCACTTT; cdr3_aa: CATHKGPNSPLHF